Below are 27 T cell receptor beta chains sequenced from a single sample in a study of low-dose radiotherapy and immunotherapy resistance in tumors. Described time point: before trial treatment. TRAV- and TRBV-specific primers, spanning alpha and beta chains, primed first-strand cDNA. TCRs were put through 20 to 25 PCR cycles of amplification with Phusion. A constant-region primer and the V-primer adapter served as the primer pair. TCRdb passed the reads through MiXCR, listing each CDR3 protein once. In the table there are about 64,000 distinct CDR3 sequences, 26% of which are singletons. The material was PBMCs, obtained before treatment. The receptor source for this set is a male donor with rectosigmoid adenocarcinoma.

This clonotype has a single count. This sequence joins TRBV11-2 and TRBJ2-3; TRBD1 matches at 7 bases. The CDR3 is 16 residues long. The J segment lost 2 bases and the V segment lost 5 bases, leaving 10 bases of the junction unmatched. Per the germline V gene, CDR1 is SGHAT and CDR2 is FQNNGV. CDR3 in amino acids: CASSIGTVGYTDTQYF. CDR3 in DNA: TGTGCCAGCAGCATCGGGACAGTGGGGTACACAGATACGCAGTATTTT.

CDR3 loop: CSASAGTQRTEAFF. The CDR3 nucleotides read TGCAGTGCTAGTGCCGGGACTCAAAGAACTGAAGCTTTCTTT. The rearrangement links TRBV20-1 to TRBJ1-1, with a possible D match to TRBD1 (5 bases). The CDR3 has 14 residues. Trimming pared 3 bases from V and 5 bases from J, leaving 16 bases between. Germline assignment: CDR1 DFQATT and CDR2 SNEGSKA (reference sequence).

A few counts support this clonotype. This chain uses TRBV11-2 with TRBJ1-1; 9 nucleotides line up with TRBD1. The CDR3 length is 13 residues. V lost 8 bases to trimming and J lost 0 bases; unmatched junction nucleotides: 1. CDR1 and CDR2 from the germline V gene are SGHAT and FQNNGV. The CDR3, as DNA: TGTGCCAGCGGACAGGGGATGAACACTGAAGCTTTCTTT. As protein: CASGQGMNTEAFF.

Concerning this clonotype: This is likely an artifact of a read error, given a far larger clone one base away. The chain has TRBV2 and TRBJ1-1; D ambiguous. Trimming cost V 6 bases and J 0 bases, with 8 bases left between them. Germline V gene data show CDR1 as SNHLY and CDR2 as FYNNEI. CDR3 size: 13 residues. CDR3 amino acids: CASRGSMNTEAFF. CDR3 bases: TGTGCCAGCAGGGGGTCCATGAACACTGAAGCTTTCTTT.

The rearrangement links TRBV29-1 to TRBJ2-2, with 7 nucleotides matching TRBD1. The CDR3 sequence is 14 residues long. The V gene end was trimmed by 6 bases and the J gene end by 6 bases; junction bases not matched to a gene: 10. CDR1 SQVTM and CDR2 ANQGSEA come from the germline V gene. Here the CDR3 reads CSVSRDRGSGELFF. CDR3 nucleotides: TGCAGCGTCTCCCGGGACAGAGGTTCCGGGGAGCTGTTTTTT.

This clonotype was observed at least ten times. The CDR3 DNA follows: TGTGCCAGCAATTGGAGGGGCCCAAATTCACCCCTCCACTTT. Its translation is CASNWRGPNSPLHF. The rearrangement links TRBV25-1 to TRBJ1-6, with D perhaps matching TRBD1 (5 bases). CDR1 is MGHDK and CDR2 is SYGVNS in the germline V gene. This CDR3 comprises 14 residues. Trimming took 7 bases from V and 7 from J, leaving 14 bases between them.

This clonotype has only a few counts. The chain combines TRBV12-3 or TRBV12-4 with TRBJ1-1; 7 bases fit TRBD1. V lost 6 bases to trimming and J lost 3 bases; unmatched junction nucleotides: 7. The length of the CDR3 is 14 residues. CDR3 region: CASSPDRQYTEAFF. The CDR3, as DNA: TGTGCCAGCAGCCCGGACAGGCAGTACACTGAAGCTTTCTTT.

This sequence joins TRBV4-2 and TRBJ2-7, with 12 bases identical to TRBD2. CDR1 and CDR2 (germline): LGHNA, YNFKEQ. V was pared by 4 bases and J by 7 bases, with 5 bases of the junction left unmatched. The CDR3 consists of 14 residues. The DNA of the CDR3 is TGTGCCAGCAGCCGACTAGCGGGAGTAGTGGAGCAGTACTTC. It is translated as CASSRLAGVVEQYF.

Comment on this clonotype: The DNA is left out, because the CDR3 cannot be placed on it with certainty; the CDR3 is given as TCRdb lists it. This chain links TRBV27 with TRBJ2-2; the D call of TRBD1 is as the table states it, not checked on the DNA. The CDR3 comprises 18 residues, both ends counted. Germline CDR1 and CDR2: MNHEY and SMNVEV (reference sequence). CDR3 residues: CASNTGGAGTGELFFCFF.

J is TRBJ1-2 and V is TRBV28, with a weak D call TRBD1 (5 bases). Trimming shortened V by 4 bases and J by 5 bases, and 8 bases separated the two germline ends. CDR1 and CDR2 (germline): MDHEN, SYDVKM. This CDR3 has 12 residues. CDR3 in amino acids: CASSWGGYGYTF. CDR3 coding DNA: TGTGCCAGCAGTTGGGGGGGTTATGGCTACACCTTC.

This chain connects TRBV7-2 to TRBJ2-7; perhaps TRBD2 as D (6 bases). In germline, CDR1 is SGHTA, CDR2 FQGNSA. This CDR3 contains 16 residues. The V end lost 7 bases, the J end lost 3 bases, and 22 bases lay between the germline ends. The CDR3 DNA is TGTGCCAGCACCCCGCGCGGGGACCTAATTTTCTACGAGCAGTACTTC. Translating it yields CASTPRGDLIFYEQYF. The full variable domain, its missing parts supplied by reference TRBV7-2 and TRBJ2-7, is GAGVSQSPSNKVTEKGKDVELRCDPISGHTALYWYRQSLGQGLEFLIYFQGNSAPDKSGLPSDRFSAERTGGSVSTLTIQRTQQEDSAVYLCASTPRGDLIFYEQYFGPGTRLTVT.

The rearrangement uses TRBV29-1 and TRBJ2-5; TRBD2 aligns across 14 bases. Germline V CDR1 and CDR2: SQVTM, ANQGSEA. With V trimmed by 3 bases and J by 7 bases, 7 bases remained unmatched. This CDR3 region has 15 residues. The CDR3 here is CSVDLGTSGSGTQYF. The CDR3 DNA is TGCAGCGTTGATCTCGGGACTAGCGGGAGTGGGACCCAGTACTTC.

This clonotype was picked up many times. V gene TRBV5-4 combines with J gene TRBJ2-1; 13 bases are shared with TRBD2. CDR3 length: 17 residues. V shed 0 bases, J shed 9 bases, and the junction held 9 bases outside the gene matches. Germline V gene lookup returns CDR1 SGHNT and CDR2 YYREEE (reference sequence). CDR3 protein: CASSLGTSGLAGVEQFF. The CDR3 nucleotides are TGTGCCAGCAGCTTGGGGACTAGCGGACTAGCGGGGGTTGAGCAGTTCTTC.

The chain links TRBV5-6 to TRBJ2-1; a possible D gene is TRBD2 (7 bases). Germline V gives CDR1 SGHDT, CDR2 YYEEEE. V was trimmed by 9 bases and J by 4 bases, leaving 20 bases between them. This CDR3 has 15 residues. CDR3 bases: TGTGCCACCAAAAGGGGGGGGGCGACGTACAATGAGCAGTTCTTC. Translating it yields CATKRGGATYNEQFF.

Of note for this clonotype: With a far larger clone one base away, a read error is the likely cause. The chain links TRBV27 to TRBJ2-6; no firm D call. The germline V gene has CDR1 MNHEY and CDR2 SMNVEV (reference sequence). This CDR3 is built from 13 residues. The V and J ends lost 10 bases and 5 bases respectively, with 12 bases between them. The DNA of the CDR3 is TGTGCCACTGCCAAACCCAGGGCCAACGTCCTGACTTTC. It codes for CATAKPRANVLTF.

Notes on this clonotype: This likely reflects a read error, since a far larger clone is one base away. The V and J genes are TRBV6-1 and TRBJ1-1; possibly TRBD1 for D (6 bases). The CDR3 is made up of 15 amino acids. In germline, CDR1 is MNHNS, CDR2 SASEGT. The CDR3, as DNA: TGTGCCATCAGTGAGCAGGGGAGTGGGGACACTGAAGCTTTCTTT. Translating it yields CAISEQGSGDTEAFF.

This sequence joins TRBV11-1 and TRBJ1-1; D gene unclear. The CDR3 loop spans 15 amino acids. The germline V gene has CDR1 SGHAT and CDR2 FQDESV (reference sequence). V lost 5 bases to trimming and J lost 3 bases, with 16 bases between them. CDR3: CASSLGPDGYTEAFF. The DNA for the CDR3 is TGTGCCAGCAGCCTCGGCCCAGATGGGTACACTGAAGCTTTCTTT. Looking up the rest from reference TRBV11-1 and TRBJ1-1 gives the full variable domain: EAEVAQSPRYKITEKSQAVAFWCDPISGHATLYWYRQILGQGPELLVQFQDESVVDDSQLPKDRFSAERLKGVDSTLKIQPAELGDSAMYLCASSLGPDGYTEAFFGQGTRLTVV.

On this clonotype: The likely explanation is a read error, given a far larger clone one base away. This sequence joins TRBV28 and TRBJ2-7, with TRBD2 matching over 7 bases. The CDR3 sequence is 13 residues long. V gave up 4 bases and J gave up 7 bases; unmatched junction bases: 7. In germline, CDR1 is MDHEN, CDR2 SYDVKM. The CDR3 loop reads CASSSGGWNEQYF. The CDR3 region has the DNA TGTGCCAGCAGTTCGGGGGGATGGAATGAGCAGTACTTC.

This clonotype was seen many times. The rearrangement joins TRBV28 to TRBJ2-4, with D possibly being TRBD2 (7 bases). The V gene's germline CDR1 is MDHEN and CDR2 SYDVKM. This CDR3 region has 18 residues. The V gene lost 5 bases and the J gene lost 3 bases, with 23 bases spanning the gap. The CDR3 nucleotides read TGTGCCAGCAGTCCTTGGGGGGAGGGGGGGGTGGACAAAAACATTCAGTACTTC. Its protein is CASSPWGEGGVDKNIQYF. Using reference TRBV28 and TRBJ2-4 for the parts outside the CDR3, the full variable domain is DVKVTQSSRYLVKRTGEKVFLECVQDMDHENMFWYRQDPGLGLRLIYFSYDVKMKEKGDIPEGYSVSREKKERFSLILESASTNQTSMYLCASSPWGEGGVDKNIQYFGAGTRLSVL.

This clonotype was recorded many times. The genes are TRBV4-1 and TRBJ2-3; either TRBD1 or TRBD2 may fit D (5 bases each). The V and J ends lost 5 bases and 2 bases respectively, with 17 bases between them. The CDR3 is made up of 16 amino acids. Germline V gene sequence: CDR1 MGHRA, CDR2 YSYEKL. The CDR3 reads CASSGDGYFNTDTQYF. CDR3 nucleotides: TGCGCCAGCAGCGGGGACGGATATTTCAACACAGATACGCAGTATTTT.

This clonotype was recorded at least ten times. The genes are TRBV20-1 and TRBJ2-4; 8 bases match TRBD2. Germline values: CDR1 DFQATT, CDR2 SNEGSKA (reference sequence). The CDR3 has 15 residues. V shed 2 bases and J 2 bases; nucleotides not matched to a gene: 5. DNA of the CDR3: TGCAGTGCTAGAATAGCGGGATTATCCAAAAACATTCAGTACTTC. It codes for CSARIAGLSKNIQYF.

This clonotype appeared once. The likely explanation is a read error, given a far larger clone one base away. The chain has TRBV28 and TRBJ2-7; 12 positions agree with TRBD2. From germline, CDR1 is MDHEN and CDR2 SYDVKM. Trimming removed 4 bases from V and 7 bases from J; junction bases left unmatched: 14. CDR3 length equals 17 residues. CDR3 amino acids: CASSSGRGGLAGNEQYF. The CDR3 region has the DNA TGTGCCAGCAGTTCGGGGAGGGGTGGACTAGCGGGGAATGAGCAGTACTTC.

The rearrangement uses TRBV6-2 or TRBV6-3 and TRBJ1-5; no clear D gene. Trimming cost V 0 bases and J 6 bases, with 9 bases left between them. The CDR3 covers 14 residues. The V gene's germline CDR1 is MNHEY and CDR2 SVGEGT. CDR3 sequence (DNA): TGTGCCAGCAGTTACTCGAAGGTGAGTCAGCCCCAGCATTTT. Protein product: CASSYSKVSQPQHF.

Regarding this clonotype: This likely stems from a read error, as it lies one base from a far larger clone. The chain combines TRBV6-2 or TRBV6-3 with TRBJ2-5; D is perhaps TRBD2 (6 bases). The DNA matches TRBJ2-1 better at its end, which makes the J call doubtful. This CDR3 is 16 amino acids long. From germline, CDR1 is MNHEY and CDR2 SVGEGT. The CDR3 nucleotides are TGTGCCAGCAGTATTAGCGGCATCCTGAGGGCCAATGAGCAGTTCTTC. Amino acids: CASSISGILRANEQFF.

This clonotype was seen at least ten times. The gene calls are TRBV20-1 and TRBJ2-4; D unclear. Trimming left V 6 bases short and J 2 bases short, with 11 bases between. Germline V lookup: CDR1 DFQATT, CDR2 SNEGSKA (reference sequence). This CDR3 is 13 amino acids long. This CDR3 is CSALPSTKNIQYF. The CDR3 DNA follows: TGCAGTGCCTTACCGAGTACCAAAAACATTCAGTACTTC.

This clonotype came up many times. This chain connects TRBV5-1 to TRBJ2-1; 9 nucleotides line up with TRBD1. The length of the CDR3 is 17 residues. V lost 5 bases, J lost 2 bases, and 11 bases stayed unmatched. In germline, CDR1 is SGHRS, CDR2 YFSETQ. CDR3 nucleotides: TGCGCCAGCAGTGAACAGACAGGGGGTGAGGCCTACAATGAGCAGTTCTTC. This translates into CASSEQTGGEAYNEQFF.

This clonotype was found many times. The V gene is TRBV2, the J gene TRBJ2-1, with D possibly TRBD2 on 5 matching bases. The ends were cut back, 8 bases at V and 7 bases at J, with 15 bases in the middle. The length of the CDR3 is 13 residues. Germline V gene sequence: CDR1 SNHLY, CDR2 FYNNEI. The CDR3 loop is CASGSLAGNEQFF. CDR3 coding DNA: TGTGCCAGCGGGTCCCTAGCCGGGAATGAGCAGTTCTTC.